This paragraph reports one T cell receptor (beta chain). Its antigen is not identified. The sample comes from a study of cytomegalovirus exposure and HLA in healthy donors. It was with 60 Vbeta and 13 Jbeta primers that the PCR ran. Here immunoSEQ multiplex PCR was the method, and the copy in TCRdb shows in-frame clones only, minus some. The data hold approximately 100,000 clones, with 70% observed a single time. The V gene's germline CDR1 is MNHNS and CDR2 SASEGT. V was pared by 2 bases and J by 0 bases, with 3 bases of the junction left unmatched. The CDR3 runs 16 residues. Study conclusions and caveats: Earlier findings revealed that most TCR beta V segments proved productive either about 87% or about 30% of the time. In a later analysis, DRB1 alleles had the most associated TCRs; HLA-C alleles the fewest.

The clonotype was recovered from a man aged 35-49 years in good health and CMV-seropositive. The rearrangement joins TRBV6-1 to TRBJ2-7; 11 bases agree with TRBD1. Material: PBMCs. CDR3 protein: CASSERDRGSSYEQYF. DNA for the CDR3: TGTGCCAGCAGTGAAAGGGACAGGGGGAGCTCCTACGAGCAGTACTTC.